This TCR beta chain was profiled in a study of blood T cells in healthy people across ages. The CDR3 length is 13 residues. Germline CDR1 SEHNR, CDR2 FQNEAQ (reference sequence). V was trimmed by 2 bases and J by 11 bases, leaving 13 bases between them. Sample-barcoded 5' priming and a J-beta primer mix drove a second PCR of roughly 6 to 12 cycles. MiXCR, run by TCRdb on the 5' RACE reads, gives a single entry per CDR3 protein. The table includes 540,000 or so distinct CDR3 sequences, around half detected once. The chain employs TRBV7-9 and TRBJ1-5; D unclear. The source of this sequence is a man older than 75 in good health. The sequenced sample was blood. CDR3: CASSLTGNGAQHF. The CDR3 region has the DNA TGTGCCAGCAGCTTAACCGGAAACGGGGCCCAGCATTTT.